This TCR beta chain was obtained from a study of cytomegalovirus exposure and HLA in healthy donors. The data were produced by immunoSEQ multiplex PCR, yet TCRdb's version contains in-frame clones alone and is incomplete. The repertoire holds 100,000 to 130,000 clones, roughly 88% seen once, with 3% in the top ten. Germline assignment: CDR1 GTSNPN and CDR2 SVGIG (reference sequence). This CDR3 is 15 amino acids long. V lost 5 bases to trimming and J lost 4 bases, with 20 bases between them. The sequence was obtained from a woman aged 18 to 35 in good health and CMV-seronegative. Specimen: PBMCs. This chain joins TRBV30 and TRBJ1-1; possibly TRBD1 for D (6 bases). CDR3: CAWGSRGEGVTEAFF. In DNA form, the CDR3 reads TGTGCCTGGGGGAGTCGGGGGGAGGGGGTCACTGAAGCTTTCTTT.